This TCR beta chain was sequenced during a study of blood T cell repertoires in COVID-19 (dated by TCRdb to 2020 to 2021). About the full investigation: Samples covering the acute and convalescent phases of COVID-19 were provided by collaborators in the United States, Italy and Spain. The material from the prospective study consisted of cDNA or gDNA derived from T cells, B-cell-depleted T cells, or PBMCs. Subjects who had been exposed to COVID-19, were actively infected with it, or had recovered from it provided the deeply sampled blood TCRbeta repertoires that made up the dataset. The repertoires were released in a freely available public database intended as a resource for research on the immune response to SARS-CoV-2. The samples were drawn from two sources: the first 160 participants of the ongoing ImmuneRACE study, and 950 to 1,500 subjects contributed by 6 global collaborators. Sample metadata almost always included a de-identified subject ID, COVID-19 status, age in years and sex. Where HLA class I and class II types were available, the types were taken from metadata supplied by the sample provider, not from assay-based typing.

The full study reports these points: The quantity of clinical and demographic metadata differed by source and by participant and was supplied without curation.

The immunoSEQ Assay, a bias-controlled multiplex PCR, was used to amplify TCRbeta CDR3 regions from genomic DNA. Turning to the authors' computational methods: The number of nucleated cells in each sample was estimated from the amplification of reference gene primers within the assay. To quantify the absolute abundance of each unique TCRbeta CDR3 rearrangement, sequence reads were collapsed and filtered. Productive Simpson clonality was computed per sample as the square root of Simpson's diversity index over productive rearrangements. Not all clones reach the TCRdb copy of this immuneACCESS table, which keeps in-frame sequences only. Checked studies attribute under half of the gap to unresolved V genes and leave the rest unexplained. The V and J calls and the clone size are those of that table, but D and trimming were determined from the DNA. The sample contains some 83,000 clones, approximately 86% of them found a single time. The ten top clones hold approximately 8% of the sample.

The germline V gene sets CDR1 to SNHLY and CDR2 to FYNNEI. V lost 8 bases and J lost 5 bases, and the count of bases not matched to a germline gene is 22. From cysteine to phenylalanine, the CDR3 is 20 amino acids long. The entry retains the CDR3 DNA only, 60 bases that are in frame from base 1. Whole blood was collected in K2EDTA tubes by collaborating institutions according to the institutions' own protocols. Collaborator samples were shipped for TCRbeta analysis as frozen whole blood, isolated PBMCs, or DNA extracted from either sample type. About this clone: Its antigen is still unknown. Nothing much larger sits one base from this clone, and base qualities are not available.

In this chain, TRBV2 is recombined with TRBJ2-5; TRBD2 agrees with 14 junctional bases. The sample consisted of peripheral blood. This TCR derives from a man older than 75 with active or convalescent COVID-19. Here the CDR3 is given as CASCWEGKGTSGRKAETQYF. The DNA sequence is as follows: TGTGCCAGCTGCTGGGAGGGGAAGGGGACTAGCGGGAGAAAGGCCGAGACCCAGTACTTC.